This entry features one TCR beta chain sequence. The sample belongs to a study of blood T cell repertoires in COVID-19. In the study overall: Samples representing acute and convalescent COVID-19 were sourced from the United States, Italy and Spain. Sample material is recorded as cDNA or gDNA derived from T cells, B-cell-depleted T cells, or PBMCs.

Original methodology: Estimation of nucleated cell counts was performed using reference gene primer amplification. Profiling relied on immunoSEQ multiplex PCR, and the TCRdb table lists in-frame clones only, not all of them. The V and J calls and clone size come from that table; D and trimming were worked out from the DNA. The table records around 30,000 clones, 68% of them present only once. CDR1 is LGHNA and CDR2 is YSLEER in the germline V gene. The CDR3 sequence is 16 residues long. V gave up 1 base and J gave up 6 bases; unmatched junction bases: 9. This receptor was taken from a human donor in a cohort sampled during active COVID-19. J is TRBJ2-1 and V is TRBV4-3, with TRBD2 matching 7 bases. The source material was peripheral blood. As DNA, the CDR3 is TGCGCCAGCAGCCAAGCAATTAGGACTAGGGCCAATGAGCAGTTCTTC. Translated, it gives CASSQAIRTRANEQFF.